The T cell receptor beta chain under discussion was sequenced for a study of T-cell memory formation after mild COVID-19. TCRdb processed the 5' RACE reads anew with MiXCR; each CDR3 protein has one entry. The sample includes a few hundred thousand distinct CDR3 sequences, 20% to 25% of them seen just once. Study-level findings and limits: A balance of CD4 and CD8 characterized clones contracting day 15 to 85, whereas later expanders leaned CD4+.

Comment on this clonotype: Antigen: not known.

Deletions cut 10 bases from V and 11 bases from J, with 8 bases between. This CDR3 has 8 residues. Sample: PBMCs or a T cell subset sorted from them (not recorded which). The chain has TRBV12-3 or TRBV12-4 and TRBJ1-1; D is undetermined. The receptor's source is a man aged 18 to 30 who had mild COVID-19 (a few samples of this study predate the infection). Cell type and time point are not known. The DNA of the CDR3 is TGTGCCACCCGCCCGGCTTTCTTT. Translating it yields CATRPAFF.